This is a list of T cell receptor beta chains from one sample in a study of control samples from healthy donors and cancer patients. Some clones are missing from TCRdb's copy, which holds only in-frame ones; the method was immunoSEQ multiplex PCR. The table has 150,000 to 200,000 clones, around nine tenths seen once. Sequenced material: blood. The source is a woman in her twenties or thirties in good health. CDR3s include the opening cysteine and the closing phenylalanine or tryptophan. A D gene is named only where the DNA matches it firmly. Clone size is not always given. Where it is, it says once, few, many or a class for expanded clones.

J gene | V gene | clone size | D gene | CDR3 protein | CDR3 DNA
TRBJ2-7 | TRBV7-8 | - | - | CASSPGRIIGVSYEQYF | TGTGCCAGCAGCCCGGGACGCATTATCGGGGTCTCCTACGAGCAGTACTTC
TRBJ1-1 | TRBV7-9 | once | TRBD1 | CASSLSNDRDAFF | TGTGCCAGCAGCTTGTCCAATGACAGGGACGCTTTCTTT
TRBJ1-4 | TRBV7-9 | - | - | CASSLVGADPEKLFF | TGTGCCAGCAGCCTAGTAGGGGCAGACCCAGAAAAACTGTTTTTT
TRBJ1-4 | TRBV27 | once | - | CASSPRGVGEKLFF | TGTGCCAGCAGTCCGAGGGGGGTTGGTGAAAAACTGTTTTTT
TRBJ2-6 | TRBV21-1 | - | - | CASRPLWGANVLTF | TGTGCCAGCAGACCCCTTTGGGGGGCCAACGTCCTGACTTTC
TRBJ1-2 | TRBV30 | - | - | CAWHTVYGYTF | TGTGCCTGGCATACAGTCTATGGCTACACCTTC
TRBJ1-2 | TRBV30 | once | - | CAFQRGRSGYTF | TGTGCCTTCCAGCGGGGTCGGTCTGGCTACACCTTC
TRBJ2-1 | TRBV2 | - | - | CASSNRQVPYNEQFF | TGTGCCAGCAGTAACAGACAGGTACCCTACAATGAGCAGTTCTTC
TRBJ1-2 | TRBV5-6 | - | TRBD1 | CASSPGQGLYGYTF | TGTGCCAGCAGCCCAGGACAGGGACTTTACGGCTACACCTTC
TRBJ1-5 | TRBV6-4 | - | - | CASSEHAGQPQHF | TGTGCCAGCAGTGAGCATGCCGGGCAGCCCCAGCATTTT
TRBJ1-6 | TRBV4-1 | - | - | CASSQVISRDFNSPLHF | TGCGCCAGCAGCCAAGTTATTTCCCGGGACTTCAATTCACCCCTCCACTTT
TRBJ1-1 | TRBV29-1 | - | - | CSVEVNTEAFF | TGCAGCGTTGAGGTGAACACTGAAGCTTTCTTT
TRBJ2-7 | TRBV9 | - | TRBD1 | CASSVGKDRGNEQYF | TGTGCCAGCAGCGTAGGTAAAGACAGGGGGAACGAGCAGTACTTC
TRBJ2-7 | TRBV21-1 | few | - | CASSKGGLANIPLFYEQYF | TGTGCCAGCAGCAAAGGAGGACTAGCGAACATTCCCCTATTTTACGAGCAGTACTTC
TRBJ1-3 | TRBV5-1 | - | - | CASSLLGPEAGNTIYF | TGCGCCAGCAGCTTGCTAGGTCCAGAAGCTGGAAACACCATATATTTT
TRBJ1-1 | TRBV10-2 | once | TRBD1 | CASSAGQGRGETEAFF | TGCGCCAGCAGCGCGGGACAGGGTAGGGGAGAGACTGAAGCTTTCTTT
TRBJ1-6 | TRBV27 | few | - | CASSFFNSPLHF | TGTGCCAGCAGTTTTTTTAATTCACCCCTCCACTTT
TRBJ2-5 | TRBV5-1 | - | TRBD2 | CASSLVAGGAPTQYF | TGCGCCAGCAGCTTGGTTGCGGGGGGCGCCCCGACCCAGTACTTC
TRBJ1-4 | TRBV3-1/TRBV3-2 | - | - | CASSLNRQNEKLFF | TGTGCCAGCAGTCTGAACAGGCAGAATGAAAAACTGTTTTTT
TRBJ2-3 | TRBV10-3 | - | TRBD1 | CAISAAGQGTDTQYF | TGTGCCATCAGTGCCGCGGGACAGGGAACCGATACGCAGTATTTT
TRBJ2-1 | TRBV9 | - | - | CATRDKRLGYNSEQFF | TGTGCCACCAGGGACAAGAGATTGGGGTACAATAGTGAGCAGTTCTTC
TRBJ1-2 | TRBV4-1 | - | - | CASSQETGTAVGGYTF | TGCGCCAGCAGCCAAGAGACCGGGACGGCGGTCGGCGGCTACACCTTC
TRBJ2-7 | TRBV11-2 | - | - | CASSLSGYEQYF | TGTGCCAGCAGCCTATCGGGGTACGAGCAGTACTTC
TRBJ1-5 | TRBV11-2 | - | - | CASSLDYGQPQHF | TGTGCCAGCAGCTTAGATTACGGTCAGCCCCAGCATTTT
TRBJ2-7 | TRBV14 | - | TRBD2 | CASSPFELAGRYEQYF | TGTGCCAGCAGCCCCTTTGAACTAGCGGGCCGTTACGAGCAGTACTTC
TRBJ2-1 | TRBV20-1 | - | - | CSAPFYNEQFF | TGCAGTGCCCCCTTTTACAATGAGCAGTTCTTC
TRBJ2-7 | TRBV2 | once | TRBD2 | CASSESGLASYEQYF | TGTGCCAGCAGTGAATCAGGACTAGCCTCCTACGAGCAGTACTTC
TRBJ2-1 | TRBV2 | once | - | CASSAPTEASYNEQFF | TGTGCCAGCAGTGCCCCGACTGAAGCTTCCTACAATGAGCAGTTCTTC
TRBJ1-4 | TRBV27 | - | - | CASRRGRANEKLFF | TGTGCCAGCAGGAGAGGGAGGGCTAATGAAAAACTGTTTTTT
TRBJ1-4 | TRBV2 | few | - | CASSEGGRSNEKLFF | TGTGCCAGCAGTGAAGGGGGCAGGTCGAATGAAAAACTGTTTTTT
TRBJ2-1 | TRBV7-2 | - | - | CASSQDNEQFF | TGTGCCAGCAGCCAGGACAATGAGCAGTTCTTC
TRBJ1-2 | TRBV7-2 | - | - | CATSRGTTNYGYTF | TGTGCCACCTCGCGGGGAACAACTAACTATGGCTACACCTTC
TRBJ1-5 | TRBV6-2/TRBV6-3 | - | TRBD1 | CASSAGTAIINQPQHF | TGTGCCAGCAGTGCCGGGACAGCGATTATAAATCAGCCCCAGCATTTT
TRBJ2-3 | TRBV5-6 | - | - | CASGASISTDTQYF | TGTGCCAGCGGAGCCTCAATTAGCACAGATACGCAGTATTTT
TRBJ1-1 | TRBV5-6 | - | - | CASSLYWGGNTEAFF | TGTGCCAGCAGCTTATACTGGGGTGGGAACACTGAAGCTTTCTTT
TRBJ2-4 | TRBV14 | - | TRBD1 | CASSQLTGAINIQYF | TGTGCCAGCAGCCAGTTGACAGGGGCGATCAACATTCAGTACTTC
TRBJ2-1 | TRBV5-1 | - | TRBD2 | CASSLLAGAYSSYNEQFF | TGCGCCAGCAGCTTGCTAGCGGGGGCCTACTCCTCCTACAATGAGCAGTTCTTC
TRBJ1-1 | TRBV7-8 | - | - | CASSLVAGYTEAFF | TGTGCCAGCAGCTTAGTAGCAGGGTACACTGAAGCTTTCTTT
TRBJ1-6 | TRBV6-5 | - | - | CATTSDKRNSPLHF | TGTGCCACTACCAGTGACAAACGGAATTCACCCCTCCACTTT
TRBJ1-1 | TRBV9 | - | - | CASSVSFNTEAFF | TGTGCCAGCAGCGTTAGCTTTAACACTGAAGCTTTCTTT
TRBJ2-1 | TRBV5-1 | - | - | CASSLAGGQYNEQFF | TGCGCCAGCAGCTTGGCCGGGGGACAGTACAATGAGCAGTTCTTC
TRBJ2-1 | TRBV24-1 | - | TRBD2 | CATSDYSGGAGNEQFF | TGTGCCACCAGTGATTATAGCGGGGGGGCGGGAAATGAGCAGTTCTTC
TRBJ1-1 | TRBV30 | - | - | CAWTGGGRTEAFF | TGTGCCTGGACGGGGGGGGGTCGCACTGAAGCTTTCTTT
TRBJ2-3 | TRBV4-1 | few | - | CASSLPGQGTSESTDTQYF | TGCGCCAGCAGCCTACCGGGACAGGGGACTAGCGAGAGCACAGATACGCAGTATTTT
TRBJ2-2 | TRBV3-1/TRBV3-2 | - | TRBD2 | CASSPRAGGFGELFF | TGTGCCAGCAGCCCTCGCGCGGGAGGGTTCGGGGAGCTGTTTTTT
TRBJ1-4 | TRBV19 | - | TRBD1 | CASSRLQGGEKLFF | TGTGCCAGTAGTAGATTACAGGGGGGAGAAAAACTGTTTTTT
TRBJ2-4 | TRBV28 | - | - | CASSPETLAKNIQYF | TGTGCCAGCAGTCCGGAGACCTTAGCCAAAAACATTCAGTACTTC
TRBJ1-3 | TRBV7-9 | - | - | CASSSPRGGNTIYF | TGTGCCAGCAGCTCCCCGAGGGGTGGAAACACCATATATTTT
TRBJ2-7 | TRBV19 | - | - | CASSGTGSYEQYF | TGTGCCAGTAGCGGCACAGGTTCCTACGAGCAGTACTTC
TRBJ2-7 | TRBV4-2 | - | - | CASSQGGRAEYEQYF | TGTGCCAGCAGCCAAGGTGGCAGGGCGGAATACGAGCAGTACTTC